This TCR beta chain comes out of a study of regulatory T cells in long-lasting Graves disease. General observations from the study: Persistent disease exhibited a predilection for TRBV28, TRBJ1-2 and TRBJ2-5.

To make TCR beta libraries, researchers used iRepertoire HTBI primers and Arm-PCR of CDR3 regions. One entry per CDR3 protein results from TCRdb running MiXCR on the multiplex PCR reads. The sample lists 360,000 or so distinct CDR3 sequences, roughly 24% seen once, with 25% to 30% in the top ten. Turning to this clonotype: Antigen unknown.

Germline V lookup: CDR1 SNHLY, CDR2 FYNNEI. V lost 7 bases, J lost 7 bases, and 12 bases lay in between. The CDR3 is 12 amino acids. Regarding time point: persistent/refractory GD, antithyroid drugs over 5 years with positive TRAb. There was RNA extracted from PBMCs, and the TCR library was made from it. The source material was peripheral blood mononuclear cells (PBMCs), sampled when the disease was refractory, from a patient treated with antithyroid drugs. The sequence was obtained from a woman in her thirties or forties with Graves disease. The genes are TRBV2 and TRBJ2-3, with no clear D. CDR3 region: CASIQPPNTQYF. DNA of the CDR3: TGTGCCAGCATCCAGCCCCCAAATACGCAGTATTTT.